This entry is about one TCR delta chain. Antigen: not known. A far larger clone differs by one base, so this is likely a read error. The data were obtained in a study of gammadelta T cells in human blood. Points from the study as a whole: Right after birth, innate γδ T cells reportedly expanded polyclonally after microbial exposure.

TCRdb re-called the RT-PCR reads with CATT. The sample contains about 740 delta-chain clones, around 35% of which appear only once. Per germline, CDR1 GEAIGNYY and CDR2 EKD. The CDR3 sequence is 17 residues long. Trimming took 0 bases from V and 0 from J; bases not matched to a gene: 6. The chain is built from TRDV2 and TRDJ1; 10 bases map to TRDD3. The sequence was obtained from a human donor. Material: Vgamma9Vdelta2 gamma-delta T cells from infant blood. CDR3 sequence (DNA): TGTGCCTGTGACACCGTCTGGGGGATATGCGACACCGATAAACTCATCTTT. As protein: CACDTVWGICDTDKLIF.